This TCR beta chain was captured in a study of response to subunit inactivated influenza vaccine. The study's findings and limits: The authors put forward the suggestion that each seasonal influenza vaccination may bring in only a limited number of new T cells.

A single record per CDR3 protein comes from TCRdb applying MiXCR to the RT-PCR reads. The data contain approximately 500,000 distinct CDR3 sequences, 10% to 15% of them seen just once; the ten biggest clones take up around 13%. The germline V gene has CDR1 SEHNR and CDR2 FQNEAQ (reference sequence). V lost 5 bases, J lost 0 bases, and 10 bases lay in between. The CDR3 has 14 residues. Remarks on this clonotype: The antigen remains undetermined.

The sample in question was PBMCs from blood, obtained about 6 weeks after vaccination. The V and J genes are TRBV7-9 and TRBJ1-1; D perhaps matches TRBD1 (5 bases). The receptor was isolated from a man aged 50 or older who received an inactivated influenza vaccine. The CDR3 bases are TGTGCCAGCAGCGGCGGGACGGTGAACACTGAAGCTTTCTTT. This gives the protein CASSGGTVNTEAFF.